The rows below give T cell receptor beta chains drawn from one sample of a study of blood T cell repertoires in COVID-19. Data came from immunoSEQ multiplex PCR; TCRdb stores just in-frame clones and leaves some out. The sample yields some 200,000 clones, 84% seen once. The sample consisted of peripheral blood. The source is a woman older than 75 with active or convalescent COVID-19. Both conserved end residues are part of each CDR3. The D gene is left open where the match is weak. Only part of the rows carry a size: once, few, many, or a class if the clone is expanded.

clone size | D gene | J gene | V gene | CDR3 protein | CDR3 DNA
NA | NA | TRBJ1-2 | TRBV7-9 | CASSQGTADYGYTF | TGTGCCAGCAGCCAGGGCACGGCGGACTATGGCTACACCTTC
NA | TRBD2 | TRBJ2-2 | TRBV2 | CASSELAGTGELFF | TGTGCCAGCAGCGAACTAGCGGGGACCGGGGAGCTGTTTTTT
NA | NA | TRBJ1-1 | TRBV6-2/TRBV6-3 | CASSYSGGRRNRAFF | TGTGCCAGCAGTTACTCCGGGGGGCGACGGAATAGGGCTTTCTTT
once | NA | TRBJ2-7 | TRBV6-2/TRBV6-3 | CASSYLQPTTTGSVSYEQYF | TGTGCCAGCAGTTACCTCCAACCCACCACTACCGGCAGCGTCTCCTACGAGCAGTACTTC
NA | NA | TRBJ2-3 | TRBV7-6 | CASSLSRDTQYF | TGTGCCAGCAGCTTAAGCCGAGATACGCAGTATTTT
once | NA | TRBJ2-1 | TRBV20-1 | CSASTFRGATYNEQFF | TGCAGTGCTAGTACCTTCCGGGGGGCCACCTACAATGAGCAGTTCTTC
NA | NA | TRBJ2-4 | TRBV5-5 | CASSLGQPGNIQYF | TGTGCCAGCAGCTTGGGCCAACCGGGGAACATTCAGTACTTC
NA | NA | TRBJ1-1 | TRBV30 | CAWSVGRVNTEAFF | TGTGCCTGGAGTGTGGGCAGGGTGAACACTGAAGCTTTCTTT
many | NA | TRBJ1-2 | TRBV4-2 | CASSQGASGVGYGYTF | TGTGCCAGCAGCCAAGGGGCGTCAGGGGTGGGATATGGCTACACCTTC
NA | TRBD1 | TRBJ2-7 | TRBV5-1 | CASSTAGTGSYEQYF | TGCGCCAGCAGCACGGCCGGGACAGGGTCCTACGAGCAGTACTTC
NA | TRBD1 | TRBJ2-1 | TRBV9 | CASSVSTGTVDEQFF | TGTGCCAGCAGCGTATCTACAGGGACAGTGGATGAGCAGTTCTTC
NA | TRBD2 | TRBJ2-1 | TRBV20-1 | CSASSSGASSYNEQFF | TGCAGTGCTAGTTCCAGCGGGGCGAGCTCCTACAATGAGCAGTTCTTC
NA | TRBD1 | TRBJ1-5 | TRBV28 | CASSPGGSNQPQHF | TGTGCCAGCAGTCCAGGGGGGAGCAATCAGCCCCAGCATTTT
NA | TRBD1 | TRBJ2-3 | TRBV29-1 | CSVGAGQGFPDTQYF | TGCAGCGTTGGAGCGGGACAGGGGTTCCCAGATACGCAGTATTTT
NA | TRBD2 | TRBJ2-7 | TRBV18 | CASSPRILAGGNEQYF | TGTGCCAGCTCACCAAGGATATTAGCGGGGGGTAACGAGCAGTACTTC
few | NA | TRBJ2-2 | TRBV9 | CASSVFPSAGELFF | TGTGCCAGCAGCGTGTTTCCGAGCGCCGGGGAGCTGTTTTTT
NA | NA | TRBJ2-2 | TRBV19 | CASSFGGQRRAGELFF | TGTGCCAGTAGTTTTGGGGGACAACGAAGGGCCGGGGAGCTGTTTTTT
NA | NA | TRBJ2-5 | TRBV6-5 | CASGLSRETQYF | TGTGCCAGCGGACTTAGCAGGGAGACCCAGTACTTC
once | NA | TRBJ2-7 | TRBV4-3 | CASSQVSGAEQYF | TGCGCCAGCAGCCAAGTCAGTGGGGCCGAGCAGTACTTC
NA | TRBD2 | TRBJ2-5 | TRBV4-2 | CASSLAGAQETQYF | TGTGCCAGCAGCCTAGCGGGGGCGCAAGAGACCCAGTACTTC
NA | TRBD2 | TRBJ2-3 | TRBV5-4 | CASSRVGGISDTQYF | TGTGCCAGCAGTAGAGTGGGAGGGATTTCAGATACGCAGTATTTT
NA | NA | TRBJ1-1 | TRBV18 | CASSPQIGGENTEAFF | TGTGCCAGCTCACCACAGATCGGGGGGGAGAACACTGAAGCTTTCTTT
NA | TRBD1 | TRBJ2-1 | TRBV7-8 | CASYRDRYNEQFF | TGTGCCAGCTACCGGGACAGATACAATGAGCAGTTCTTC
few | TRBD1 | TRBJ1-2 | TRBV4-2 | CASSQDDRGDYGYTF | TGTGCCAGCAGCCAAGATGACAGGGGGGACTATGGCTACACCTTC
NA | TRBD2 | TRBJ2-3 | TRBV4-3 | CASSQASGRASDTQYF | TGCGCCAGCAGCCAAGCTAGCGGGAGGGCCTCGGATACGCAGTATTTT
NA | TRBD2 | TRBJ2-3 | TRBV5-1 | CASSAGEGTQYF | TGCGCCAGCAGCGCGGGAGAGGGTACGCAGTATTTT
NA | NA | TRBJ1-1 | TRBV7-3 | CASSLLGTPNTEAFF | TGTGCCAGCAGCCTCCTCGGGACACCGAACACTGAAGCTTTCTTT
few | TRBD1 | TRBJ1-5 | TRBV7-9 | CASSPGQGERNQPQHF | TGTGCCAGCAGCCCGGGGCAGGGGGAAAGGAATCAGCCCCAGCATTTT
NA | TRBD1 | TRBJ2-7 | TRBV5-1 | CASSQPGQGAGQYF | TGCGCCAGCAGCCAGCCGGGACAGGGGGCTGGGCAGTACTTC
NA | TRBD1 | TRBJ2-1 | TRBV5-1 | CASSLGTGKGNEQFF | TGCGCCAGCAGCTTGGGGACAGGGAAGGGCAATGAGCAGTTCTTC
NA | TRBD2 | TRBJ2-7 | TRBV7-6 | CASSLVSSGSVEQYF | TGTGCCAGCAGCTTAGTTTCTAGCGGGAGTGTAGAGCAGTACTTC
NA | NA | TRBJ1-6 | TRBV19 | CASRTGNSPLHF | TGTGCCAGTAGAACAGGGAACTCACCCCTCCACTTT
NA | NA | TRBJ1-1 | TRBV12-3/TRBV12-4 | CASRVDLETEAFF | TGTGCCAGCAGAGTAGACTTGGAGACTGAAGCTTTCTTT
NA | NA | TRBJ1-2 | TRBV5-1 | CATPHNSYGYTF | TGCGCCACCCCCCATAACTCCTATGGCTACACCTTC